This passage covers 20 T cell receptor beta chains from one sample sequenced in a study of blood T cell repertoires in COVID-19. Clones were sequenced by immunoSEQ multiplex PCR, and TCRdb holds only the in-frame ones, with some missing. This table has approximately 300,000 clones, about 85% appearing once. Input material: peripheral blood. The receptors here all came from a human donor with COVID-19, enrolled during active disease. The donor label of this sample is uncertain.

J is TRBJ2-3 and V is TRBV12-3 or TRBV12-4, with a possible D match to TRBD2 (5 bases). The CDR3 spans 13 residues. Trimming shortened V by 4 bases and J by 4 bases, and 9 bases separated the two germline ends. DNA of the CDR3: TGTGCCAGCAGTTCCGGACTCCCAGATACGCAGTATTTT. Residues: CASSSGLPDTQYF.

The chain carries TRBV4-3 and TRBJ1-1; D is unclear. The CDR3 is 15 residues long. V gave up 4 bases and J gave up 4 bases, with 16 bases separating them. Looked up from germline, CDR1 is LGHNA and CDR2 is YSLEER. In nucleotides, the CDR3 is TGCGCCAGCAGCCCCACTGGGGAGGGCACCACTGAAGCTTTCTTT. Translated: CASSPTGEGTTEAFF.

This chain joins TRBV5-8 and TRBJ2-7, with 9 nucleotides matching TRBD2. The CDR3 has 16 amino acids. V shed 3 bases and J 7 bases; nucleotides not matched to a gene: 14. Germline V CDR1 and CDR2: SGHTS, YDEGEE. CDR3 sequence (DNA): TGTGCCAGCAGCTCGATAGCGGGAGAGACTGTTGAAGAGCAGTACTTC. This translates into CASSSIAGETVEEQYF.

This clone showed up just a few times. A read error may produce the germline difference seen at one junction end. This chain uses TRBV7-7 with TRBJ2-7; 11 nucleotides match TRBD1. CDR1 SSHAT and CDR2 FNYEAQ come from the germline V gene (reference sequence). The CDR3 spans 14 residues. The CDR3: CASSFRDRGFVQYF. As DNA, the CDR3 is TGTGCTAGCAGCTTCCGGGACAGGGGGTTCGTGCAGTACTTC.

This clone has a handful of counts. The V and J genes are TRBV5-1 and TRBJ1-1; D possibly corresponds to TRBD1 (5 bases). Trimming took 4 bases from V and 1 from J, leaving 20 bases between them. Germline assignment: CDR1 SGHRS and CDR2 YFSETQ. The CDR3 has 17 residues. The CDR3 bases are TGCGCCAGCAGCCGGGGGGATCCCTCGATTAAGAACACTGAAGCTTTCTTT. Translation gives CASSRGDPSIKNTEAFF.

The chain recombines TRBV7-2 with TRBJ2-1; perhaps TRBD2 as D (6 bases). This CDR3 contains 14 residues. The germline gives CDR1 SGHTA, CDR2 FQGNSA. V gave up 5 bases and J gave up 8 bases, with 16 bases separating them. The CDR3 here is CASSVGLVIDEQFF. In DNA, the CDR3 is TGTGCCAGCAGCGTGGGACTGGTGATCGATGAGCAGTTCTTC. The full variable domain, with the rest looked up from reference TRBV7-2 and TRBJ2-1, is GAGVSQSPSNKVTEKGKDVELRCDPISGHTALYWYRQSLGQGLEFLIYFQGNSAPDKSGLPSDRFSAERTGGSVSTLTIQRTQQEDSAVYLCASSVGLVIDEQFFGPGTRLTVL.

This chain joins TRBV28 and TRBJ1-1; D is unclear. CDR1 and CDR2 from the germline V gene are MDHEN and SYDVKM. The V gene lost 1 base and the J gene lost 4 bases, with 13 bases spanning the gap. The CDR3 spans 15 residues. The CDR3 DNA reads TGTGCCAGCAGTTTATCGGCTGAACGGAGCACTGAAGCTTTCTTT. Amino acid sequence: CASSLSAERSTEAFF.

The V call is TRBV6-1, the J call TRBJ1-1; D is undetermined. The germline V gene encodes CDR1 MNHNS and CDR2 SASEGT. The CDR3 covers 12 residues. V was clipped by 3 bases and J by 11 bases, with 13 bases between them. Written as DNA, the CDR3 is TGTGCCAGCAGTGAGGGGAGGGCCAAGGCTTTCTTT. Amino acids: CASSEGRAKAFF.

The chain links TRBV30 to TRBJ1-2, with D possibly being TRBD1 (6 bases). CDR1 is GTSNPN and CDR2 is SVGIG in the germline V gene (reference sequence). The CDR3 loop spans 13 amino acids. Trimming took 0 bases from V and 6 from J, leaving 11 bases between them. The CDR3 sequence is CAWSVLRGNGYTF. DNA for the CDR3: TGTGCCTGGAGTGTACTAAGGGGGAATGGCTACACCTTC.

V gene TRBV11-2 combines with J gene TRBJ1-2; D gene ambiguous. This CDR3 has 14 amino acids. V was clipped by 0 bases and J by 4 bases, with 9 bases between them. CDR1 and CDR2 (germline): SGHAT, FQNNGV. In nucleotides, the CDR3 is TGTGCCAGCAGCTTAGATCGAGAGGGCTATGGCTACACCTTC. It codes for CASSLDREGYGYTF.

CDR3 amino acids: CASSGSGTVETQYF. The CDR3 DNA reads as TGTGCCAGCAGTGGTAGCGGGACGGTGGAGACCCAGTACTTC. V is TRBV6-2 or TRBV6-3 and J is TRBJ2-5; 8 nucleotides line up with TRBD2. The CDR3 sequence is 14 residues long. V shed 5 bases, J shed 5 bases, and the junction held 7 bases outside the gene matches. Per the germline V gene, CDR1 is MNHEY and CDR2 is SVGEGT.

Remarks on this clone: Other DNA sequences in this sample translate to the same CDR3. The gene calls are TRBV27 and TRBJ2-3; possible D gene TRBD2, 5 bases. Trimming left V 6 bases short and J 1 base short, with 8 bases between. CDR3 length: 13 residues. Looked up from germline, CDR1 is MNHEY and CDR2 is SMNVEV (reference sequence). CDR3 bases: TGTGCCAGCAGGCCCGGGGGCACAGATACGCAGTATTTT. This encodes CASRPGGTDTQYF.

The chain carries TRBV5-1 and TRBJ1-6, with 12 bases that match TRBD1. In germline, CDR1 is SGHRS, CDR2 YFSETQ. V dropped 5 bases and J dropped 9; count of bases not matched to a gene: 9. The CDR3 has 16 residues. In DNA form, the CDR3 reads TGCGCCAGCAGGCCCGGGACAGGGGGCTCTGGTTCACCCCTCCACTTT. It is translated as CASRPGTGGSGSPLHF.

CDR3 residues: CASSLWASGVGELFF. Written as DNA, the CDR3 is TGTGCCAGCAGTTTATGGGCTAGCGGGGTCGGGGAGCTGTTTTTT. The chain couples TRBV28 to TRBJ2-2; 9 bases agree with TRBD2. Germline CDR1 and CDR2: MDHEN and SYDVKM. CDR3 length equals 15 residues. Trimming removed 0 bases from V and 7 bases from J; junction bases left unmatched: 3.

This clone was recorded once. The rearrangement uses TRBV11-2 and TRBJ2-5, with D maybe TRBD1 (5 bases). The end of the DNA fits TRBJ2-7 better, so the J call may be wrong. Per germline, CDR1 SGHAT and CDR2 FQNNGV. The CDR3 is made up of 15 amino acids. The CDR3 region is CASSVNTGGAYEQYF. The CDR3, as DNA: TGTGCCAGCAGCGTAAATACAGGTGGAGCGTACGAGCAGTACTTC.

The CDR3 DNA reads as TGTGCCAGCAATACCTACAATGAGCAGTTCTTC. Its translation is CASNTYNEQFF. This chain connects TRBV12-3 or TRBV12-4 to TRBJ2-1; D unclear. This CDR3 is built from 11 residues. V dropped 7 bases and J dropped 2 bases, with 3 bases sitting between them.

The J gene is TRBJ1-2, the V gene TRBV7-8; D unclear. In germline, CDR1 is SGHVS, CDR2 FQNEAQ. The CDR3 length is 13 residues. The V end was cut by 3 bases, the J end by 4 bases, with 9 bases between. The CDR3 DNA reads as TGTGCCAGCAGCTTGCCGGAGACCTATGGCTACACCTTC. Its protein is CASSLPETYGYTF.

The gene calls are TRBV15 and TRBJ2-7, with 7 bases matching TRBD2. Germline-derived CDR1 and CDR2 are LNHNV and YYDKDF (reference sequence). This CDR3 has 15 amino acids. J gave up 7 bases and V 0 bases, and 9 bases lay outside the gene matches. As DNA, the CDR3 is TGTGCCACCAGCAGAGATCGGACGGGGGGACGTGAGCAGTACTTC. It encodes CATSRDRTGGREQYF.

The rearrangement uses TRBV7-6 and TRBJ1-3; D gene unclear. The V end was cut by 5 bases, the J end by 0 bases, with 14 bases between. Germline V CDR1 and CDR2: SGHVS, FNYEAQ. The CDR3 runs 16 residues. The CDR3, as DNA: TGTGCCAGCAGCGTCACACCAACAGTCTCTGGAAACACCATATATTTT. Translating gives CASSVTPTVSGNTIYF.

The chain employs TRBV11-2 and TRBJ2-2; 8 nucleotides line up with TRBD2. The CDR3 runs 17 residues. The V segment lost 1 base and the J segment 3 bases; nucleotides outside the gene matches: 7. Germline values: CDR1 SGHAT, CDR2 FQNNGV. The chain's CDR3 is CASSLAGGRFYTGELFF. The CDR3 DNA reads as TGTGCCAGCAGCTTAGCCGGCGGGAGGTTCTACACCGGGGAGCTGTTTTTT.